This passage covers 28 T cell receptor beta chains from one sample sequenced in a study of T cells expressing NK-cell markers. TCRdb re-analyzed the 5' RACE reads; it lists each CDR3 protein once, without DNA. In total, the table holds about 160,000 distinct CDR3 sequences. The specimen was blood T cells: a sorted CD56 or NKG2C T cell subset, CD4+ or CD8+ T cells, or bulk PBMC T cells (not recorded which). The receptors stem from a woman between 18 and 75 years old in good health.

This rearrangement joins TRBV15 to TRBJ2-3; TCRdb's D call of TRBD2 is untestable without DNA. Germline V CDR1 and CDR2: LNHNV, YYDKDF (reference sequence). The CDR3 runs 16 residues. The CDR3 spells CATSRRTGLSTDTQYF.

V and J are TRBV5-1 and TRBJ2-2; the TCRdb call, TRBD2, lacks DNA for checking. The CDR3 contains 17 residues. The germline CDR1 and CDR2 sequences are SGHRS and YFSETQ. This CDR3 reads CASSNHGGRAGDGELFF.

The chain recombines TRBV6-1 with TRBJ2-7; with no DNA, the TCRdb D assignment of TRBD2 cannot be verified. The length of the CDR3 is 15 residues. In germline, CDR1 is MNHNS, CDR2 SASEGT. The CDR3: CASSPKHPSSYEQYF.

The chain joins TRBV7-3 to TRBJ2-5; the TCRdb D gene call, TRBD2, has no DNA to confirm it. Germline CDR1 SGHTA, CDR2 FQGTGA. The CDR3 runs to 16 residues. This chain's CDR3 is CASSLGSGGAGETQYF.

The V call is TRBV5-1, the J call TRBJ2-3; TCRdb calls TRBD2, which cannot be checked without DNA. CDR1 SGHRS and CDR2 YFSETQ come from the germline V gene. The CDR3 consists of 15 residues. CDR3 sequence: CASSLLAGPTDTQYF.

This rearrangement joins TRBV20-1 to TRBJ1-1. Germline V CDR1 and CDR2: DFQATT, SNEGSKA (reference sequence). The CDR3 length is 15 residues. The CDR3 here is CSALSLGKMNTEAFF.

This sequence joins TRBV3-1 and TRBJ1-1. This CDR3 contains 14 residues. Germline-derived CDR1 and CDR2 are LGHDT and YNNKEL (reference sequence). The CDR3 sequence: CASSDLVRDTEAFF.

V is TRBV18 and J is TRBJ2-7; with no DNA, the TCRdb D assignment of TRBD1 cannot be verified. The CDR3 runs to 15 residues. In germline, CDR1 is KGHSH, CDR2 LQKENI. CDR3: CASSPGTSGFDEQYF.

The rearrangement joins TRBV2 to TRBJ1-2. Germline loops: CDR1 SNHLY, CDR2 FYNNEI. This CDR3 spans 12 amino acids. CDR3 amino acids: CASSDINYGYTF.

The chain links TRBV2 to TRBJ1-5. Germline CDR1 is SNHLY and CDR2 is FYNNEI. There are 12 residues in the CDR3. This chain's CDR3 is CASSEAPQPQHF.

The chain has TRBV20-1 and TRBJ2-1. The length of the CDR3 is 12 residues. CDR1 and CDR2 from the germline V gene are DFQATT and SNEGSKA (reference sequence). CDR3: CSAIRSYNEQFF.

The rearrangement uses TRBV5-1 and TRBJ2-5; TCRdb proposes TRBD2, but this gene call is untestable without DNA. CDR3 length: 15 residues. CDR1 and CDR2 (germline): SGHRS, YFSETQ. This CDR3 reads CASSLASGMGETQYF.

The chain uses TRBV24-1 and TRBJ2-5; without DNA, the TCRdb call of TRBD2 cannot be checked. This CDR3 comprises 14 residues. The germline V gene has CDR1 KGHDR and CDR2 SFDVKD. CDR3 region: CATSAGLAAETQYF.

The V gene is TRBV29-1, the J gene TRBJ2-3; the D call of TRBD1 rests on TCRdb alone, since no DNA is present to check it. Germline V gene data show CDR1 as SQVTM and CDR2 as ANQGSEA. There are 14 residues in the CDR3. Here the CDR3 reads CSVGTGASTDTQYF.

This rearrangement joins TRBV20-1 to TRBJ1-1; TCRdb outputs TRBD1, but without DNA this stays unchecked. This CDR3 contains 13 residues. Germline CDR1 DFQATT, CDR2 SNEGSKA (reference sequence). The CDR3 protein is CSARSPKGAEAFF.

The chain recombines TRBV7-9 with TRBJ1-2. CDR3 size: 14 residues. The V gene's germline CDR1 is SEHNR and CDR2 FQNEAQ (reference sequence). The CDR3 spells CASSSVGSLSGYTF.

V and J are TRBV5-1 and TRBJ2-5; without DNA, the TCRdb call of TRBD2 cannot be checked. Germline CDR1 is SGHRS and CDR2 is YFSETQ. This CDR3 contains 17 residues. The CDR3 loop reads CASSLGLLAEPQETQYF.

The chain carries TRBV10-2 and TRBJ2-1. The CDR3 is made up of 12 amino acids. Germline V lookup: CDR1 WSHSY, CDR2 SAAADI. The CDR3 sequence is CASSDFNNEQFF.

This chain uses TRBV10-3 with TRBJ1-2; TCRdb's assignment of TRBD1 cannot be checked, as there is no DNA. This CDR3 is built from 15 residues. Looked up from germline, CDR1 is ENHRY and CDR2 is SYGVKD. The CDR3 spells CAISETRTGDYGYTF.

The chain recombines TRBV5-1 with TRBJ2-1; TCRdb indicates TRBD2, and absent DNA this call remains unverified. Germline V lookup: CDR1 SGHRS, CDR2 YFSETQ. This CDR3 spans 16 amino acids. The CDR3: CASSLDGGGSYNEQFF.

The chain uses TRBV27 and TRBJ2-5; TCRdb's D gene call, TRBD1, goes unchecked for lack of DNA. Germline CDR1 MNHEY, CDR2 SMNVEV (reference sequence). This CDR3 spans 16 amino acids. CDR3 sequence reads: CASRSAGLWARETQYF.

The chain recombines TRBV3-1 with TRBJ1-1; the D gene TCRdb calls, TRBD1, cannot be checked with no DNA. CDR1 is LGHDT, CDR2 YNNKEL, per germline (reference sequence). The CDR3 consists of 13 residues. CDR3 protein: CASSPHGFARAFF.

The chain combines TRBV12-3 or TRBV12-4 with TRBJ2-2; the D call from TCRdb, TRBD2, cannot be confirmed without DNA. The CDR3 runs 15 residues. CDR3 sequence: CASSRLAGYTGELFF.

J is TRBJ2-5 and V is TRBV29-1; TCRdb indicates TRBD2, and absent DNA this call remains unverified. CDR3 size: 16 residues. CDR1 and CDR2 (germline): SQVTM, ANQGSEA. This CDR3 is CSVETLAGGLQETQYF.

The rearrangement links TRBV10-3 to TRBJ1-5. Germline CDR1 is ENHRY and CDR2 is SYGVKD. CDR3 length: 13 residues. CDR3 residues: CAITGGSNQPQHF.

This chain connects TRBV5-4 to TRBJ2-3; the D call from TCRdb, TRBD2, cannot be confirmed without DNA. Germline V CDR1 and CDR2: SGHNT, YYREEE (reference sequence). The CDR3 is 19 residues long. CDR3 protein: CASSSNAPGLVSSTDTQYF.

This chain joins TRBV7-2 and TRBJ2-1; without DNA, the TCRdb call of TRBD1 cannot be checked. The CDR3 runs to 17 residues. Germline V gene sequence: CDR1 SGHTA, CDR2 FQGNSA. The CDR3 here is CASSLATSGRTYNEQFF.

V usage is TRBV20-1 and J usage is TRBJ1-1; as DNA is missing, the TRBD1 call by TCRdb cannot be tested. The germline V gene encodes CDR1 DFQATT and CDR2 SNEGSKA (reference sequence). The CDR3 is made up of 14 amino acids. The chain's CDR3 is CSARFPPGNTEAFF.